These 17 T cell receptor beta chains came from one sample sequenced in a study of Graves' ophthalmopathy and Graves' hyperthyroidism. RNA served as the template for amplifying TCR beta CDR3 regions. Investigators did first-round RT-PCR with HTBI primers, then second-round multiplex PCR. A single record per CDR3 protein comes from TCRdb applying MiXCR to the multiplex PCR reads. The repertoire has 680,000 or so distinct CDR3 sequences, around a fifth of them found once; the top ten carry roughly 6.9%. The sample consisted of peripheral blood. The receptors derive from a woman younger than 30 with stable Graves' hyperthyroidism. Some clones in this sample may be carry-over from other donors' samples.

This clonotype turned up a few times. This rearrangement joins TRBV6-1 to TRBJ1-1; D is uncertain. This CDR3 spans 12 amino acids. The germline CDR1 and CDR2 sequences are MNHNS and SASEGT. Trimming shortened V by 5 bases and J by 3 bases, and 7 bases separated the two germline ends. This CDR3 reads CASSRAHTEAFF. Written as DNA, the CDR3 is TGTGCCAGCAGTCGCGCGCACACTGAAGCTTTCTTT.

This clonotype has a count of ten or more. An end of the junction does not agree with germline; a read error may underlie this. J is TRBJ1-1 and V is TRBV5-1; TRBD1 matches at 7 bases. CDR1 and CDR2 (germline): SGHRS, YFSETQ. This CDR3 comprises 14 residues. CDR3 nucleotides: TGTGCCAGCAGCTTGGGACAGCCTAACACTGAAGCTTTCTTT. Protein: CASSLGQPNTEAFF.

The CDR3 loop is CASGGAGKHTGANVLTF. DNA for the CDR3: TGTGCCAGCGGAGGAGCGGGAAAACATACTGGGGCCAACGTCCTGACTTTC. The gene calls are TRBV28 and TRBJ2-6; 7 nucleotides agree with TRBD2. V gave up 8 bases and J gave up 2 bases; unmatched junction bases: 12. The CDR3 runs 17 residues. Germline values: CDR1 MDHEN, CDR2 SYDVKM.

The table lists this clonotype with many counts. The chain links TRBV27 to TRBJ2-5; D unresolved. The V gene's germline CDR1 is MNHEY and CDR2 SMNVEV (reference sequence). Trimming took 5 bases from V and 5 from J, leaving 15 bases between them. The CDR3 covers 14 residues. The CDR3 DNA sequence: TGTGCCAGCAGTCCCCAGACCGGACCGGAGACCCAGTACTTC. It translates to CASSPQTGPETQYF.

This clonotype was counted at least ten times. The V call is TRBV5-5, the J call TRBJ1-2, with D unclear. Germline CDR1 reads SGHKS; CDR2 reads YYEKEE (reference sequence). CDR3 length equals 14 residues. Trimming cost V 0 bases and J 7 bases, with 13 bases left between them. CDR3 protein: CASSLDPGVSGYTF. DNA of the CDR3: TGTGCCAGCAGCTTGGATCCGGGAGTGAGTGGCTACACCTTC. The full variable domain, in which reference TRBV5-5 and TRBJ1-2 provide the parts outside the CDR3, is DAGVTQSPTHLIKTRGQQVTLRCSPISGHKSVSWYQQVLGQGPQFIFQYYEKEERGRGNFPDRFSARQFPNYSSELNVNALLLGDSALYLCASSLDPGVSGYTFGSGTRLTVV.

Note on this clonotype: A much larger clone differs by one base, so this may be a read error. The chain has TRBV7-9 and TRBJ1-3, with TRBD1 matching 9 bases. The germline V gene has CDR1 SEHNR and CDR2 FQNEAQ (reference sequence). This CDR3 contains 15 residues. V shed 6 bases and J 6 bases; nucleotides not matched to a gene: 9. CDR3 nucleotides: TGTGCCAGCAGTCCTACAGGGGGCGACGTAAACACCATATATTTT. Translation gives CASSPTGGDVNTIYF.

This clonotype has a count of ten or more. DNA of the CDR3: TGTGCCAGCAGCAGGGACATTTCAACTAATGAAAAACTGTTTTTT. Amino acids: CASSRDISTNEKLFF. The chain carries TRBV6-1 and TRBJ1-4; D may be TRBD1 (6 bases). Germline V gene lookup returns CDR1 MNHNS and CDR2 SASEGT. Trimming left V 6 bases short and J 0 bases short, with 11 bases between. The length of the CDR3 is 15 residues.

This clonotype was counted a few times. The chain combines TRBV4-1 with TRBJ2-7; D not resolved. The V gene lost 2 bases and the J gene lost 2 bases, with 13 bases spanning the gap. Germline values: CDR1 MGHRA, CDR2 YSYEKL. CDR3 length equals 15 residues. CDR3 sequence reads: CASSQSETNPYEQYF. In DNA form, the CDR3 reads TGCGCCAGCAGCCAATCAGAGACGAACCCCTACGAGCAGTACTTC.

This clonotype was seen a few times. The rearrangement uses TRBV12-3 or TRBV12-4 and TRBJ1-5, with D perhaps matching TRBD1 (6 bases). This CDR3 is built from 14 residues. V lost 3 bases, J lost 4 bases, and 10 bases lay in between. DNA of the CDR3: TGTGCCAGCAGTTTTCGGGGGGCGAATCAGCCCCAGCATTTT. Residues: CASSFRGANQPQHF.

The chain has TRBV7-2 and TRBJ2-5, with D unresolved. The CDR3 is made up of 13 amino acids. The V and J ends lost 5 bases and 5 bases respectively, with 12 bases between them. In germline, CDR1 is SGHTA, CDR2 FQGNSA. CDR3 nucleotides: TGTGCCAGCAGCAACTATGTTCAGGAGACCCAGTACTTC. Amino acid sequence: CASSNYVQETQYF.

This clonotype was picked up many times. This sequence joins TRBV13 and TRBJ2-2; TRBD1 is a possible D gene (6 bases). V lost 2 bases to trimming and J lost 4 bases, with 11 bases between them. This CDR3 is 15 amino acids long. Germline V gene lookup returns CDR1 PRHDT and CDR2 FYEKMQ (reference sequence). The CDR3 region has the DNA TGTGCCAGCAGCTTACTACAGGGAAGCACCGGGGAGCTGTTTTTT. This codes for CASSLLQGSTGELFF.

V and J are TRBV7-9 and TRBJ2-7, with TRBD1 identical over 11 bases. Germline V gene data show CDR1 as SEHNR and CDR2 as FQNEAQ (reference sequence). The CDR3 totals 13 residues. V was pared by 6 bases and J by 6 bases, with 4 bases of the junction left unmatched. The CDR3 region is CASRGQGASEQYF. The DNA of the CDR3 is TGTGCCAGCAGAGGACAGGGGGCGAGCGAGCAGTACTTC.

This clonotype was observed a handful of times. This rearrangement joins TRBV11-2 to TRBJ2-7; TRBD2 agrees at 15 bases. CDR1 and CDR2 from the germline V gene are SGHAT and FQNNGV. The V and J ends lost 5 bases and 7 bases, in that order; junction bases with no gene match: 9. The CDR3 is 16 residues long. Here the CDR3 reads CASSLGLAGGSREQYF. CDR3 bases: TGTGCCAGCAGCCTGGGACTAGCGGGAGGTAGTAGAGAGCAGTACTTC. The variable domain in full, completed from reference TRBV11-2 and TRBJ2-7, reads EAGVAQSPRYKIIEKRQSVAFWCNPISGHATLYWYQQILGQGPKLLIQFQNNGVVDDSQLPKDRFSAERLKGVDSTLKIQPAKLEDSAVYLCASSLGLAGGSREQYFGPGTRLTVT.

V and J are TRBV5-1 and TRBJ1-6, with a tentative D call TRBD1 (5 bases). The CDR3 has 17 amino acids. V was trimmed by 0 bases and J by 5 bases, leaving 15 bases between them. Germline CDR1 and CDR2: SGHRS and YFSETQ. The CDR3 protein is CASSLERLGQDNSPLHF. The CDR3 DNA reads as TGCGCCAGCAGCTTGGAAAGGTTGGGGCAGGATAATTCACCCCTCCACTTT.

Many counts were recorded for this clonotype. The V call is TRBV7-2, the J call TRBJ2-5; 8 bases map to TRBD2. The germline V gene encodes CDR1 SGHTA and CDR2 FQGNSA. Trimming cost V 1 base and J 5 bases; bases outside gene matches: 15. This CDR3 spans 18 amino acids. CDR3 loop: CASSLGRTTKAGVETQYF. CDR3 DNA sequence: TGTGCCAGCAGCTTAGGCAGGACCACAAAAGCGGGAGTGGAGACCCAGTACTTC.

This clonotype was picked up a small number of times. Possible read error: a much larger clone is one base away. This chain joins TRBV6-1 and TRBJ1-2; TRBD1 matches 7 bases. Germline CDR1 reads MNHNS; CDR2 reads SASEGT. Trimming took 5 bases from V and 3 from J; bases not matched to a gene: 12. The CDR3 totals 16 residues. CDR3: CASSTPGQALHYGYTF. The CDR3 DNA sequence: TGTGCCAGCAGTACCCCCGGACAGGCTCTGCACTATGGCTACACCTTC.

This chain links TRBV6-5 with TRBJ2-7, with D tentatively TRBD1 (5 bases). Germline-derived CDR1 and CDR2 are MNHEY and SVGAGI. Deletions cut 2 bases from V and 0 bases from J, with 14 bases between. The CDR3 is 16 residues long. CDR3 sequence (DNA): TGTGCCAGCAGTTACACGACAGCTCCAAGCTCCTACGAGCAGTACTTC. Amino acids: CASSYTTAPSSYEQYF.